One sample yielded the 10 T cell receptor beta chains listed below, sequenced in a study of beta chain features in type 1 diabetes. Study results and limitations: Patients with Type 1 diabetes showed moderately but significantly shorter TCRB CDR3s in all four CD4+ subsets.

Their recognized antigens are unknown. Every bit of the isolated RNA underwent reverse transcription, so sequencing read expressed TCRB transcripts. The table came from immunoSEQ multiplex PCR; TCRdb's copy has only in-frame clones and leaves some out. The sample lists approximately 170,000 clones, less than 10% occurring once. The sample comprised central memory CD4+ T cells from blood. The receptors were sampled from a man aged 18 to 35 with type 1 diabetes.

In this sample, this clone turned up a few times. CDR3 amino acids: CASSPGTGARNEKLFF. In DNA form, the CDR3 reads TGTGCCAGCAGCCCCGGGACAGGGGCCCGTAATGAAAAACTGTTTTTT. The chain uses TRBV14 and TRBJ1-4; 10 nucleotides align to TRBD1. Germline V gene data show CDR1 as SGHDN and CDR2 as FVKESK. CDR3 length: 16 amino acids. After removal of 4 bases from V and 4 bases from J, the junction contained 6 bases not matched to a gene.

The V and J genes are TRBV4-3 and TRBJ1-3; the D is unclear. The CDR3 totals 13 residues. Germline CDR1 and CDR2: LGHNA and YSLEER. With 0 bases removed from V and 4 bases from J, the gap between germline ends came to 4 bases. CDR3 DNA sequence: TGCGCCAGCAGCCAAGAGCAGGGAAACACCATATATTTT. The encoded protein is CASSQEQGNTIYF.

This clone was detected a few times. V and J are TRBV7-6 and TRBJ2-5, with a possible D match to TRBD2 (6 bases). V lost 4 bases and J 6 bases, leaving 12 bases between the germline ends. Germline CDR1 SGHVS, CDR2 FNYEAQ. This CDR3 spans 13 amino acids. The CDR3 loop is CASSSGGIQTQYF. The CDR3 DNA is TGTGCCAGCAGCTCTGGAGGGATCCAGACCCAGTACTTC.

This clone was detected only a few times. The CDR3 sequence: CASSYSLAASHEQYF. The CDR3 DNA sequence: TGTGCCAGCAGTTACTCACTAGCGGCGAGCCACGAGCAGTACTTC. The gene calls are TRBV6-6 and TRBJ2-7, with 8 nucleotides matching TRBD2. The V and J ends lost 0 bases and 5 bases, in that order; junction bases with no gene match: 6. This CDR3 spans 15 amino acids. The germline V gene has CDR1 MNHNY and CDR2 SVGAGI (reference sequence).

This clone occurred a few times. V and J are TRBV10-2 and TRBJ1-5; 7 bases are shared with TRBD1. Losses at the gene ends were 6 bases for V and 3 bases for J; bases not matched to a gene: 5. This CDR3 comprises 14 residues. The germline V gene encodes CDR1 WSHSY and CDR2 SAAADI. The CDR3 spells CASSEGQPNQPQHF. CDR3 nucleotides: TGCGCCAGCAGCGAGGGACAGCCCAATCAGCCCCAGCATTTT.

The genes are TRBV10-2 and TRBJ2-2; 10 nucleotides match TRBD2. Germline lookup yields CDR1 WSHSY and CDR2 SAAADI. Trimming at V came to 3 bases and at J to 7 bases, leaving 11 bases not matched to a gene. The CDR3 runs to 17 residues. CDR3 sequence reads: CASSEPSGRGANGELFF. In nucleotides, the CDR3 is TGCGCCAGCAGTGAACCTAGCGGGAGAGGGGCGAACGGGGAGCTGTTTTTT.

This chain joins TRBV7-2 and TRBJ2-5; 9 bases are a match to TRBD2. The junction had 14 bases not matched to a gene; V was cut back by 7 bases and J by 5 bases. CDR1 SGHTA and CDR2 FQGNSA come from the germline V gene. CDR3 size: 16 residues. The CDR3 DNA reads as TGTGCCAGCACCCGAGGGCGGGGGGGGCTCTCGGAGACCCAGTACTTC. This sequence encodes CASTRGRGGLSETQYF.

V gene TRBV2 combines with J gene TRBJ2-5, with D perhaps matching TRBD1 (6 bases). This CDR3 contains 12 residues. Germline V lookup: CDR1 SNHLY, CDR2 FYNNEI. Trimming took 10 bases from V and 4 from J, leaving 13 bases between them. The CDR3 protein is CAIQGTGETQYF. DNA of the CDR3: TGTGCCATCCAGGGGACGGGAGAGACCCAGTACTTC.

The CDR3, as DNA: TGTGCCAGCAGCCCAACGATGGTGAGGGGGGGGAGCACAGATACGCAGTATTTT. This codes for CASSPTMVRGGSTDTQYF. V gene TRBV7-2 combines with J gene TRBJ2-3; D may be TRBD2 (7 bases). CDR3 length: 18 residues. Germline values: CDR1 SGHTA, CDR2 FQGNSA. Trimming left V 5 bases short and J 0 bases short, with 21 bases between.

J is TRBJ2-5 and V is TRBV6-5; D gene uncertain. The V end lost 4 bases, the J end lost 5 bases, and 8 bases lay between the germline ends. The CDR3 runs 12 residues. Germline assignment: CDR1 MNHEY and CDR2 SVGAGI. The CDR3 nucleotides read TGTGCCAGCAGTTCACAATGGGAGACCCAGTACTTC. This gives the protein CASSSQWETQYF.